The next 9 T cell receptor beta chains were all read from a single sample in a study of shared clonotypes between healthy human individuals. Sequencing used immunoSEQ multiplex PCR; TCRdb keeps in-frame clones, though not all of them. Counted here are 2,500,000 or so clones, over 85% occurring once; the ten biggest clones make up roughly 0.36%. The source material was naive CD4+ T cells from PBMCs. This sample's subset: CD45RA+ positively selected. The receptor set was obtained from a man aged 18 to 35 in good health. Some clones in this sample may be carry-over from other donors' samples.

The rearrangement links TRBV28 to TRBJ1-2; no clear D. Trimming left V 5 bases short and J 3 bases short, with 16 bases between. Germline-derived CDR1 and CDR2 are MDHEN and SYDVKM. This CDR3 has 15 residues. The CDR3 DNA follows: TGTGCCAGCAGTCCCTCGAGCTGGGGTGACTATGGCTACACCTTC. This encodes CASSPSSWGDYGYTF.

A remark on this clone: The junction and the germline gene differ at one end; a read error may be behind it. The CDR3 coding sequence is TGCGCCAGCAGCCAACCCCTCCGGGGCTCCAACGAGCAGTACTTC. This gives the protein CASSQPLRGSNEQYF. The V and J genes are TRBV4-1 and TRBJ2-7; D could derive from TRBD1 or TRBD2 (5 bases each). The CDR3 consists of 15 residues. From germline, CDR1 is MGHRA and CDR2 YSYEKL.

As concerns this clone: Other DNA sequences of this sample code for an identical CDR3. The J gene is TRBJ2-7, the V gene TRBV5-1; unclear D gene. V shed 0 bases and J shed 2 bases, with 6 bases lying between them. Germline values: CDR1 SGHRS, CDR2 YFSETQ. There are 13 residues in the CDR3. As DNA, the CDR3 is TGCGCCAGCAGCTTGGAAGGCACCTACGAGCAGTACTTC. Amino acid sequence: CASSLEGTYEQYF.

This sequence joins TRBV19 and TRBJ1-2, with D hard to call. The CDR3 spans 14 residues. Trimming pared 4 bases from V and 7 bases from J, leaving 16 bases between. Germline CDR1 reads LNHDA; CDR2 reads SQIVND (reference sequence). Here the CDR3 DNA reads TGTGCCAGTAGTACGGACGGAACCAAGGGTGGCTACACCTTC. It codes for CASSTDGTKGGYTF.

The J gene is TRBJ2-1, the V gene TRBV19; the D call may be TRBD1 or TRBD2 (5 bases each). Germline V gives CDR1 LNHDA, CDR2 SQIVND (reference sequence). This CDR3 has 14 amino acids. The germline V and J ends were trimmed by 3 bases and 12 bases, with 18 bases remaining between them. This CDR3 is CASSIRTGRPSQFF. CDR3 DNA sequence: TGTGCCAGTAGTATTCGGACGGGACGCCCCTCGCAGTTCTTC.

The chain uses TRBV28 and TRBJ2-3, with D maybe TRBD1 (6 bases). The V gene lost 5 bases and the J gene lost 10 bases, with 16 bases spanning the gap. Germline CDR1 and CDR2: MDHEN and SYDVKM. The length of the CDR3 is 13 residues. The CDR3 DNA reads as TGTGCCAGCAGTATTATGGGGGCGACCGCGCAGTATTTT. It specifies CASSIMGATAQYF.

This chain connects TRBV28 to TRBJ1-5; D gene uncertain. The V and J ends lost 3 bases and 10 bases respectively, with 10 bases between them. Per germline, CDR1 MDHEN and CDR2 SYDVKM. The CDR3 has 12 amino acids. The CDR3 DNA reads TGTGCCAGCAGTTTCGGGTCGACCCCCCAGCATTTT. As protein: CASSFGSTPQHF.

This chain links TRBV13 with TRBJ2-7, with D possibly TRBD2 on 6 matching bases. Germline CDR1 is PRHDT and CDR2 is FYEKMQ (reference sequence). Trimming took off 4 bases at V and 6 bases at J, with 19 bases between the two ends. This CDR3 comprises 15 residues. CDR3 sequence reads: CASSSRPRGEAEQYF. CDR3 in DNA: TGTGCCAGCAGCTCTCGTCCGCGGGGAGAGGCCGAGCAGTACTTC.

The V call is TRBV4-2, the J call TRBJ1-2; D call uncertain. V gave up 0 bases and J gave up 0 bases, with 11 bases separating them. This CDR3 spans 16 amino acids. CDR1 is LGHNA, CDR2 YNFKEQ, per germline. This CDR3 reads CASSQDEASSNYGYTF. The DNA of the CDR3 is TGTGCCAGCAGCCAAGATGAGGCCAGCTCTAACTATGGCTACACCTTC.